The 8 T cell receptor beta chains below come from one sample, sequenced in a study of T cell repertoires in cytomegalovirus infection. TCRdb reanalysed the reads using MiXCR and keeps one entry per CDR3 protein. This sample has around 530,000 distinct CDR3 sequences, with 26% found just once. Sample: PBMCs. Receptor source: a human donor in good health (CMV status not recorded). Some clones in this sample may be carry-over from other donors' samples.

This chain uses TRBV7-9 with TRBJ1-1; 7 nucleotides align to TRBD1. Germline values: CDR1 SEHNR, CDR2 FQNEAQ (reference sequence). V was pared by 5 bases and J by 3 bases, with 6 bases of the junction left unmatched. This CDR3 is built from 14 residues. CDR3 protein: CASSPTGRYTEAFF. CDR3 sequence (DNA): TGTGCCAGCAGCCCGACAGGGCGATACACTGAAGCTTTCTTT.

A few counts support this clonotype. The gene calls are TRBV11-3 and TRBJ1-2; 7 nucleotides line up with TRBD1. V dropped 5 bases and J dropped 4; count of bases not matched to a gene: 7. CDR1 SGHNT and CDR2 YENEEA come from the germline V gene. The length of the CDR3 is 14 residues. The CDR3 bases are TGTGCCAGCAGCCCGGGGACAGCCTTCTATGGCTACACCTTC. Its protein is CASSPGTAFYGYTF. The variable domain in full, completed from reference TRBV11-3 and TRBJ1-2, reads EAGVVQSPRYKIIEKKQPVAFWCNPISGHNTLYWYLQNLGQGPELLIRYENEEAVDDSQLPKDRFSAERLKGVDSTLKIQPAELGDSAVYLCASSPGTAFYGYTFGSGTRLTVV.

The chain is built from TRBV4-3 and TRBJ2-3; 7 bases are a match to TRBD2. Germline CDR1 and CDR2: LGHNA and YSLEER. This CDR3 is 17 amino acids long. The V and J ends lost 2 bases and 3 bases, in that order; junction bases with no gene match: 11. The CDR3 bases are TGCGCCAGCAGCCAATCGGGAGGCAGGAGGTGGACAGATACGCAGTATTTT. It codes for CASSQSGGRRWTDTQYF.

This clonotype was seen more than once but under ten times. The chain links TRBV2 to TRBJ2-3, with TRBD2 as a possible D gene (5 bases). CDR3 length: 14 residues. Germline lookup yields CDR1 SNHLY and CDR2 FYNNEI. V dropped 6 bases and J dropped 5 bases, with 15 bases sitting between them. CDR3 sequence: CASSPGLRVDTQYF. The CDR3 region has the DNA TGTGCCAGCAGCCCCGGACTCCGGGTAGATACGCAGTATTTT.

The chain combines TRBV19 with TRBJ2-5; D remains ambiguous. Germline assignment: CDR1 LNHDA and CDR2 SQIVND (reference sequence). Deletions cut 6 bases from V and 4 bases from J, with 15 bases between. The CDR3 extends over 14 amino acids. In DNA form, the CDR3 reads TGTGCCAGTAGACCGTTAGGGAACGGAGAGACCCAGTACTTC. Translation: CASRPLGNGETQYF.

This clonotype appeared a few times. The J gene is TRBJ1-1, the V gene TRBV10-3; D is uncertain. Germline CDR1 ENHRY, CDR2 SYGVKD. This CDR3 has 13 residues. Trimming removed 4 bases from V and 7 bases from J, with 13 bases in between. CDR3: CAISVTTSNEAFF. CDR3 bases: TGTGCCATCAGTGTCACCACCTCTAATGAAGCTTTCTTT.

In this sample, this clonotype turned up many times. The chain employs TRBV7-8 and TRBJ2-3, with 15 bases fitting TRBD2. The CDR3 totals 15 residues. Trimming removed 10 bases from V and 4 bases from J; junction bases left unmatched: 6. CDR1 SGHVS and CDR2 FQNEAQ come from the germline V gene. CDR3 residues: CAISGLAGGSDTQYF. The CDR3 bases are TGTGCCATCTCGGGACTAGCGGGAGGTTCAGATACGCAGTATTTT. Full variable domain (outside the CDR3, taken from reference TRBV7-8 and TRBJ2-3): GAGVSQSPRYKVAKRGQDVALRCDPISGHVSLFWYQQALGQGPEFLTYFQNEAQLDKSGLPSDRFFAERPEGSVSTLKIQRTQQEDSAVYLCAISGLAGGSDTQYFGPGTRLTVL.

This clonotype was counted a few times. The gene calls are TRBV12-3 or TRBV12-4 and TRBJ1-6; 8 bases map to TRBD1. The V and J ends lost 5 bases and 10 bases, in that order; junction bases with no gene match: 7. This CDR3 is 14 amino acids long. CDR3 amino acids: CASSQQGDLSPLHF. In DNA, the CDR3 is TGTGCCAGCAGTCAACAGGGGGATCTGTCACCCCTCCACTTT.